This T cell receptor beta chain comes out of a study of cytomegalovirus exposure and HLA in healthy donors. Across the study: Previous work identified roughly 120 million unique TCR beta sequences from around 170 million T cells. Study results and limitations: Cytomegalovirus association was assigned to about 150 TCR beta chains.

PCR used 60 Vbeta primers and 13 Jbeta primers. Here immunoSEQ multiplex PCR was the method, and the copy in TCRdb shows in-frame clones only, minus some. The sample lists over 90,000 clones; roughly 85% were seen once. The length of the CDR3 is 14 residues. Per the germline V gene, CDR1 is SQVTM and CDR2 is ANQGSEA. V lost 3 bases and J 4 bases, leaving 15 bases between the germline ends. In the case of this clone: Its cognate antigen is unknown.

Healthy bone marrow donors made up the cohort. Sequencing was performed on PBMCs. The J gene is TRBJ1-2, the V gene TRBV29-1, with TRBD1 as a possible D gene (5 bases). The source is a man in his forties in good health and CMV-seronegative. In nucleotides, the CDR3 is TGCAGCGTTGATGAAGGGGCGAGGAGCTATGGCTACACCTTC. The encoded protein is CSVDEGARSYGYTF. The whole variable domain, filled in from reference TRBV29-1 and TRBJ1-2, reads SAVISQKPSRDICQRGTSLTIQCQVDSQVTMMFWYRQQPGQSLTLIATANQGSEATYESGFVIDKFPISRPNLTFSTLTVSNMSPEDSSIYLCSVDEGARSYGYTFGSGTRLTVV.